These 26 T cell receptor beta chains share one sample of origin, sequenced in a study of beta chain features in type 1 diabetes. The authors reverse transcribed all of the isolated RNA, so sequencing captured expressed TCRB transcripts. Measured with immunoSEQ multiplex PCR; TCRdb has only the in-frame clones, and not every one. The repertoire holds about 930,000 clones, with 15% to 20% as singletons. The sequenced sample consisted of naive CD4+ T cells from blood. These receptors were taken from a woman younger than 30 in good health.

This clone was seen a few times. The CDR3 here is CASRLDWNTGELFF. For the CDR3, the DNA is TGTGCCAGCAGGCTTGACTGGAACACCGGGGAGCTGTTTTTT. The chain employs TRBV6-5 and TRBJ2-2; D gene ambiguous. V gave up 6 bases and J gave up 1 base, with 9 bases separating them. Per the germline V gene, CDR1 is MNHEY and CDR2 is SVGAGI. The CDR3 spans 14 residues.

Worth noting for this clone: The identical CDR3 is also encoded by other nucleotide sequences in the sample. This rearrangement joins TRBV18 to TRBJ2-5; no reliable D call. The length of the CDR3 is 11 residues. Trimming shortened V by 6 bases and J by 2 bases, and 4 bases separated the two germline ends. CDR1 and CDR2 (germline): KGHSH, LQKENI. CDR3 residues: CASSTQETQYF. CDR3 DNA: TGTGCCAGCTCTACACAAGAGACCCAGTACTTC.

This clone occurred once. This chain connects TRBV10-3 to TRBJ1-3; D remains unclear. In germline, CDR1 is ENHRY, CDR2 SYGVKD. The CDR3 spans 12 residues. V dropped 10 bases and J dropped 0 bases, with 7 bases sitting between them. The CDR3 nucleotides are TGTGCCACGATGAACTCTGGAAACACCATATATTTT. This codes for CATMNSGNTIYF.

This sequence joins TRBV4-2 and TRBJ2-1; no firm D call. Looked up from germline, CDR1 is LGHNA and CDR2 is YNFKEQ. The CDR3 is 16 amino acids. The ends were cut back, 0 bases at V and 3 bases at J, with 12 bases in the middle. The CDR3 DNA sequence: TGTGCCAGCAGCCAAGAAACCTCCGGTAACTACAATGAGCAGTTCTTC. Protein product: CASSQETSGNYNEQFF.

The chain is built from TRBV5-6 and TRBJ2-6; the D is unclear. Germline CDR1 is SGHDT and CDR2 is YYEEEE. This CDR3 contains 15 residues. V dropped 2 bases and J dropped 2 bases, with 8 bases sitting between them. CDR3 coding DNA: TGTGCCAGCAGCTTCGTGTGGGCTGGGGCCAACGTCCTGACTTTC. This translates into CASSFVWAGANVLTF.

The V and J genes are TRBV6-1 and TRBJ2-1; D possibly uses TRBD1 or TRBD2 (5 bases each). V was pared by 6 bases and J by 12 bases, with 18 bases between. From germline, CDR1 is MNHNS and CDR2 SASEGT. CDR3 size: 13 residues. CDR3 DNA sequence: TGTGCCAGCAGCGCCCCGGGACGGGGTGTGCAGTTCTTC. Translating gives CASSAPGRGVQFF.

This chain connects TRBV2 to TRBJ2-5; 9 nucleotides agree with TRBD1. Germline CDR1 reads SNHLY; CDR2 reads FYNNEI. This CDR3 comprises 14 residues. V was pared by 6 bases and J by 5 bases, with 7 bases of the junction left unmatched. In DNA form, the CDR3 reads TGTGCCAGCAGGGGACAGGGTTATTCGGAGACCCAGTACTTC. Its translation: CASRGQGYSETQYF.

This clone was detected only a few times. The rearrangement joins TRBV7-6 to TRBJ2-2; D gene uncertain. The ends were cut back, 1 base at V and 4 bases at J, with 16 bases in the middle. This CDR3 has 17 amino acids. Per the germline V gene, CDR1 is SGHVS and CDR2 is FNYEAQ. CDR3 sequence reads: CASSLVPRTIGTGELFF. The CDR3 DNA reads TGTGCCAGCAGCTTAGTTCCCCGCACCATCGGCACCGGGGAGCTGTTTTTT.

The rearrangement uses TRBV5-1 and TRBJ2-2; D is unclear. Trimming cost V 4 bases and J 2 bases, with 12 bases left between them. This CDR3 region has 15 residues. The germline gives CDR1 SGHRS, CDR2 YFSETQ. The CDR3 here is CASSPRVDNTGELFF. The CDR3 DNA reads TGCGCCAGCAGCCCCCGTGTGGATAACACCGGGGAGCTGTTTTTT.

The CDR3 DNA follows: TGTGCCAGCAGTTACCGCCCAGCGGGAGGGTCCGAGCAGTACTTC. It translates to CASSYRPAGGSEQYF. The chain uses TRBV6-6 and TRBJ2-7; 10 positions match TRBD2. J lost 6 bases, V lost 2 bases, and 7 bases had no gene match. This CDR3 has 15 residues. Germline V CDR1 and CDR2: MNHNY, SVGAGI (reference sequence).

This clone was observed a few times. The chain joins TRBV6-6 to TRBJ1-3; D gene uncertain. The CDR3 has 12 residues. V was trimmed by 5 bases and J by 2 bases, leaving 4 bases between them. Germline values: CDR1 MNHNY, CDR2 SVGAGI (reference sequence). CDR3: CASSPTGNTIYF. The CDR3 DNA sequence: TGTGCCAGCAGTCCCACTGGAAACACCATATATTTT.

V is TRBV18 and J is TRBJ1-2; 10 bases fit TRBD1. V shed 2 bases and J 6 bases; nucleotides not matched to a gene: 18. CDR1 and CDR2 (germline): KGHSH, LQKENI. CDR3 length: 19 amino acids. The CDR3 loop is CASSPRQGASIITRDGYTF. CDR3 sequence (DNA): TGTGCCAGCTCACCAAGACAGGGGGCTTCAATTATAACTAGGGATGGCTACACCTTC. The full variable domain, with the rest looked up from reference TRBV18 and TRBJ1-2, is NAGVMQNPRHLVRRRGQEARLRCSPMKGHSHVYWYRQLPEEGLKFMVYLQKENIIDESGMPKERFSAEFPKEGPSILRIQQVVRGDSAAYFCASSPRQGASIITRDGYTFGSGTRLTVV.

This clone was detected only a few times. The J gene is TRBJ2-4, the V gene TRBV28, with 7 nucleotides matching TRBD2. The CDR3 has 15 amino acids. Trimming cost V 2 bases and J 1 base; bases outside gene matches: 2. In germline, CDR1 is MDHEN, CDR2 SYDVKM. Here the CDR3 reads CASSLAGVAKNIQYF. CDR3 sequence (DNA): TGTGCCAGCAGTTTAGCGGGAGTTGCCAAAAACATTCAGTACTTC.

This clone was counted between two and nine times. The chain combines TRBV5-1 with TRBJ1-2; TRBD1 might be the D (5 bases). The germline V gene has CDR1 SGHRS and CDR2 YFSETQ. The CDR3 runs 14 residues. Trimming cost V 5 bases and J 7 bases, with 18 bases left between them. CDR3 bases: TGCGCCAGCAGAGACTCGTACGGGGCAGTTGGCTACACCTTC. Its translation: CASRDSYGAVGYTF.

About this clone: Other DNA sequences from this sample encode an identical CDR3 as well. The J gene is TRBJ2-2, the V gene TRBV7-9, with D uncertain. This CDR3 contains 14 residues. The V end was cut by 4 bases, the J end by 1 base, with 7 bases between. Germline V gene data show CDR1 as SEHNR and CDR2 as FQNEAQ (reference sequence). The CDR3 region is CASSSDRNTGELFF. CDR3 sequence (DNA): TGTGCCAGCAGCTCGGACCGGAACACCGGGGAGCTGTTTTTT.

The V and J genes are TRBV2 and TRBJ2-2, with D possibly TRBD2 on 6 matching bases. The CDR3 has 13 amino acids. Trimming pared 2 bases from V and 6 bases from J, leaving 7 bases between. Germline V lookup: CDR1 SNHLY, CDR2 FYNNEI. The chain's CDR3 is CASSERGSGELFF. The CDR3 DNA follows: TGTGCCAGCAGTGAACGGGGGTCCGGGGAGCTGTTTTTT.

The chain is built from TRBV7-2 and TRBJ2-1; perhaps TRBD2 as D (6 bases). The CDR3 covers 14 residues. Trimming cost V 3 bases and J 15 bases, with 21 bases left between them. Germline lookup yields CDR1 SGHTA and CDR2 FQGNSA. CDR3 DNA sequence: TGTGCCAGCAGCTTTTATCGGTCGGGAGAGGGGCCGTTCTTC. This sequence encodes CASSFYRSGEGPFF.

The rearrangement uses TRBV7-2 and TRBJ2-7, with 9 bases identical to TRBD2. The germline V gene has CDR1 SGHTA and CDR2 FQGNSA. The CDR3 loop spans 15 amino acids. Germline trimming cut 5 bases from V and 3 bases from J; bases unmatched to any gene: 8. The CDR3 DNA is TGTGCCAGCAGCACCCTGGCGGGAGGGTTCTACGAGCAGTACTTC. The encoded protein is CASSTLAGGFYEQYF.

This rearrangement joins TRBV5-4 to TRBJ1-1; possible D gene TRBD1, 5 bases. With 0 bases removed from V and 1 base from J, the gap between germline ends came to 7 bases. In germline, CDR1 is SGHNT, CDR2 YYREEE (reference sequence). This CDR3 contains 14 residues. In DNA form, the CDR3 reads TGTGCCAGCAGCTTGGGAACAGGGAACACTGAAGCTTTCTTT. Translating gives CASSLGTGNTEAFF.

The gene calls are TRBV7-2 and TRBJ2-5, with unresolved D. Germline CDR1 SGHTA, CDR2 FQGNSA. CDR3 length equals 14 residues. V dropped 0 bases and J dropped 6 bases, with 11 bases sitting between them. CDR3 DNA: TGTGCCAGCAGCTTAGCGGGCCTGTTGAAGACCCAGTACTTC. It codes for CASSLAGLLKTQYF.

The genes are TRBV4-2 and TRBJ2-2; perhaps TRBD2 as D (5 bases). CDR1 is LGHNA and CDR2 is YNFKEQ in the germline V gene. Trimming stripped 1 base from V and 0 bases from J, with 15 bases between. There are 18 residues in the CDR3. The CDR3 reads CASSQGGRGVTNTGELFF. DNA of the CDR3: TGTGCCAGCAGCCAAGGCGGGCGTGGGGTTACGAACACCGGGGAGCTGTTTTTT.

This clone turned up a few times. The chain combines TRBV15 with TRBJ2-3, with TRBD2 as a possible D gene (5 bases). There are 14 residues in the CDR3. CDR1 and CDR2 (germline): LNHNV, YYDKDF (reference sequence). The germline V and J ends were trimmed by 3 bases and 1 base, with 8 bases remaining between them. The CDR3 is CATSSRSGTDTQYF. CDR3 DNA sequence: TGTGCCACCAGCAGCCGTAGCGGCACAGATACGCAGTATTTT.

This clone was picked up a small number of times. The chain has TRBV18 and TRBJ1-1; D not certain. The CDR3 consists of 15 residues. CDR1 is KGHSH and CDR2 is LQKENI in the germline V gene. V was pared by 2 bases and J by 2 bases, with 12 bases between. This CDR3 reads CASSPSGTGNTEAFF. The CDR3 nucleotides read TGTGCCAGCTCACCAAGTGGCACCGGTAACACTGAAGCTTTCTTT.

This clone was observed a handful of times. This CDR3 is CASSIYYGDETYEQYF. For the CDR3, the DNA is TGTGCCAGTAGTATCTATTATGGGGACGAAACCTACGAGCAGTACTTC. V usage is TRBV19 and J usage is TRBJ2-7; D tentatively fits TRBD1 or TRBD2 (5 bases each). The CDR3 spans 16 residues. Germline CDR1 and CDR2: LNHDA and SQIVND (reference sequence). V dropped 3 bases and J dropped 2 bases, with 17 bases sitting between them.

This clone came up a few times. The chain has TRBV18 and TRBJ1-1; D perhaps matches TRBD1 (6 bases). Germline CDR1 reads KGHSH; CDR2 reads LQKENI. V lost 5 bases and J lost 3, with 13 bases in between. This CDR3 spans 14 amino acids. CDR3 in DNA: TGTGCCAGCTCATTCTCAGGGGAGGACACTGAAGCTTTCTTT. Amino acid sequence: CASSFSGEDTEAFF.

The chain carries TRBV29-1 and TRBJ2-1, with D maybe TRBD2 (5 bases). The CDR3 has 12 amino acids. Germline V gene data show CDR1 as SQVTM and CDR2 as ANQGSEA. Trimming removed 7 bases from V and 9 bases from J, with 16 bases in between. DNA for the CDR3: TGCAGCGCCCCGTCCGTCAGCGGTGAGCAGTTCTTC. Translation: CSAPSVSGEQFF.